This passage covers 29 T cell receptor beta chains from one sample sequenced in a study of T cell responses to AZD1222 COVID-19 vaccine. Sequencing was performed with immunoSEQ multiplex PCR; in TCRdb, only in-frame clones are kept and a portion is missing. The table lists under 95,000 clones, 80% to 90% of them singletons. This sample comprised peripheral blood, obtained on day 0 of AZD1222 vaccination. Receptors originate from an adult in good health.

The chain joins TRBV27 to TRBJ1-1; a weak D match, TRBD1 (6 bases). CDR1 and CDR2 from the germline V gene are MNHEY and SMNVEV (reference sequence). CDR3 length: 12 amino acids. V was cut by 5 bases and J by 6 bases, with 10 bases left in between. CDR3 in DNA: TGTGCCAGCAGTGAACAGGGCCCTGAAGCTTTCTTT. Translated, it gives CASSEQGPEAFF.

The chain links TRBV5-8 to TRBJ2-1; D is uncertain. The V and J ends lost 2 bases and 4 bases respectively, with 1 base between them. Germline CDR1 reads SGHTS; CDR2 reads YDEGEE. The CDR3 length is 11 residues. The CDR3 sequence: CASSFYNEQFF. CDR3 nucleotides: TGTGCCAGCAGCTTTTACAATGAGCAGTTCTTC. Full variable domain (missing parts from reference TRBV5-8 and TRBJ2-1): EAGVTQSPTHLIKTRGQQATLRCSPISGHTSVYWYQQALGLGLQFLLWYDEGEERNRGNFPPRFSGRQFPNYSSELNVNALELEDSALYLCASSFYNEQFFGPGTRLTVL.

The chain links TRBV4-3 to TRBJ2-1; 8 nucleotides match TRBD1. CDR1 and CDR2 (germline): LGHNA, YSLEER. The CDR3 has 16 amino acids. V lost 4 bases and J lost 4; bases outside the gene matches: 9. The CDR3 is CASSPADRVIYNEQFF. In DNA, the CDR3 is TGCGCCAGCAGCCCGGCGGACAGGGTTATTTACAATGAGCAGTTCTTC.

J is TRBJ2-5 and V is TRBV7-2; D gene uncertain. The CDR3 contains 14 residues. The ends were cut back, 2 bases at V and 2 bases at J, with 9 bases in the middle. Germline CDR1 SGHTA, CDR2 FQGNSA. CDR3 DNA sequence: TGTGCCAGCAGCTTAACAGCTATACAAGAGACCCAGTACTTC. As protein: CASSLTAIQETQYF.

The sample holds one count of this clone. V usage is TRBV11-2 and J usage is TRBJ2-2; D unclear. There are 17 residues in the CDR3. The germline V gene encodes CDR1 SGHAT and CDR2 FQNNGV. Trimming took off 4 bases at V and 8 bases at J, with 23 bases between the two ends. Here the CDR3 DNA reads TGTGCCAGCAGCTCCACCTTAACTGTCAGAGAGTTTGGGGAGCTGTTTTTT. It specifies CASSSTLTVREFGELFF. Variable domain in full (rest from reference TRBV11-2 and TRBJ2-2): EAGVAQSPRYKIIEKRQSVAFWCNPISGHATLYWYQQILGQGPKLLIQFQNNGVVDDSQLPKDRFSAERLKGVDSTLKIQPAKLEDSAVYLCASSSTLTVREFGELFFGEGSRLTVL.

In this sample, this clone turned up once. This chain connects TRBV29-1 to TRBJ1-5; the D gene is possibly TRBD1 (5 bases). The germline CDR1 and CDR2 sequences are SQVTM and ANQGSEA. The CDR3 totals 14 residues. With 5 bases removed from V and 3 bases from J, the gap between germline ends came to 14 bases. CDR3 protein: CSVTGPSDNQPQHF. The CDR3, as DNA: TGCAGCGTTACAGGACCATCGGACAATCAGCCCCAGCATTTT.

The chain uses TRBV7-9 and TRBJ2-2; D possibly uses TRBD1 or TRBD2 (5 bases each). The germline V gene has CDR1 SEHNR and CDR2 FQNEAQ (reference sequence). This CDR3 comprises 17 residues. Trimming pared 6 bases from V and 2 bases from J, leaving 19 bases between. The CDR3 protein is CASRFMPGRENTGELFF. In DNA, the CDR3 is TGTGCCAGCAGATTTATGCCGGGACGCGAAAACACCGGGGAGCTGTTTTTT.

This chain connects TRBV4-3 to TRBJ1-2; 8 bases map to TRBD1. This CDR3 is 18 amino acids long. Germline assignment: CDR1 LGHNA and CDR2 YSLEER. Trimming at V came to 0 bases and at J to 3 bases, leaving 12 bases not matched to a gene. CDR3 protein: CASSQDVGQGAYYYGYTF. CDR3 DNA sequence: TGCGCCAGCAGCCAAGATGTAGGCCAGGGGGCTTACTACTATGGCTACACCTTC.

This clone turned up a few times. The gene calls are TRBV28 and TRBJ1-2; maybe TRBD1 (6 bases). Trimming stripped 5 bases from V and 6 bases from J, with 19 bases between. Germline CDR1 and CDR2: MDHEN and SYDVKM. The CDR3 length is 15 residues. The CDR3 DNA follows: TGTGCCAGCAGTCCAAACAGGGCCTTGGGGGATGGCTACACCTTC. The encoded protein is CASSPNRALGDGYTF.

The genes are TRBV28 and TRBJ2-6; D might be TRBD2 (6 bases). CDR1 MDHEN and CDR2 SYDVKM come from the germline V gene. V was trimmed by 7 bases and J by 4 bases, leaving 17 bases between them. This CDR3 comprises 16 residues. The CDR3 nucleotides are TGTGCCAGCACCCCTTCAGGGACTCGAGGGGCCAACGTCCTGACTTTC. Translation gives CASTPSGTRGANVLTF.

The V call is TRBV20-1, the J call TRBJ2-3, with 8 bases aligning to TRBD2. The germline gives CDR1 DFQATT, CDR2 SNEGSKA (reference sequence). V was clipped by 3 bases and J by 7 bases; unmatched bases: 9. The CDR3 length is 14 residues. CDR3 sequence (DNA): TGCAGTGCTAGTTTCCAGCGGGAGTTGAATACGCAGTATTTT. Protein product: CSASFQRELNTQYF.

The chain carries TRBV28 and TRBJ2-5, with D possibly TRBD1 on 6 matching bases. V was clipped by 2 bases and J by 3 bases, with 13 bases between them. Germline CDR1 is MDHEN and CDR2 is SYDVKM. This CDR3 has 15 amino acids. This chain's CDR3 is CASSLEGQSKETQYF. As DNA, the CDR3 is TGTGCCAGCAGTTTAGAAGGACAGTCCAAAGAGACCCAGTACTTC.

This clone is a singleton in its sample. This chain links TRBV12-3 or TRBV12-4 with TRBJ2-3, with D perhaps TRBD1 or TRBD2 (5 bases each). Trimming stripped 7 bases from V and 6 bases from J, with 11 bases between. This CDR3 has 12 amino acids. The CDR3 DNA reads TGTGCCAGCACCCCCGGGGCGGATACGCAGTATTTT. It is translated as CASTPGADTQYF.

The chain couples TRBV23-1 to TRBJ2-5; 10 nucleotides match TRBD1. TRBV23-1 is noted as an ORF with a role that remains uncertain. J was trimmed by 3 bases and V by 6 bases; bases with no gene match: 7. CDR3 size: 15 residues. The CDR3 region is CASSLLGQGKETQYF. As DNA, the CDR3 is TGCGCCAGCAGCCTTTTGGGACAGGGGAAAGAGACCCAGTACTTC.

CDR3 sequence (DNA): TGTGCCAGCAGTAGGGACGGCGACACCGGGGAGCTGTTTTTT. Residues: CASSRDGDTGELFF. This chain connects TRBV6-2 or TRBV6-3 to TRBJ2-2; the D call may be TRBD1 or TRBD2 (5 bases each). From germline, CDR1 is MNHEY and CDR2 SVGEGT. The CDR3 runs 14 residues. V was cut by 5 bases and J by 3 bases, with 10 bases left in between.

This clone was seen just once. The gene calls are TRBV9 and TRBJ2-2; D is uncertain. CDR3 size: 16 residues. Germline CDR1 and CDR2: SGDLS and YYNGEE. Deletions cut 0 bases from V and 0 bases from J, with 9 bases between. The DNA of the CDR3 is TGTGCCAGCAGCGTAGGGCCAGCGACGAACACCGGGGAGCTGTTTTTT. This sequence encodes CASSVGPATNTGELFF.

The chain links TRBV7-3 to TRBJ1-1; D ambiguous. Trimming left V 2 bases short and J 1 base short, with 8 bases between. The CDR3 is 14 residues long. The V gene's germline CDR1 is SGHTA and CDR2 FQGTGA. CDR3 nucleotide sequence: TGTGCCAGCAGCTTAGATCCAGGGAACACTGAAGCTTTCTTT. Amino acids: CASSLDPGNTEAFF.

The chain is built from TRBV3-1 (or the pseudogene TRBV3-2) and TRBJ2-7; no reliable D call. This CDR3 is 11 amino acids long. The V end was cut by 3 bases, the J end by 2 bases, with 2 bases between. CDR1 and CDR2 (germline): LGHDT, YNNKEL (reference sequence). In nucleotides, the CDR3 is TGTGCCAGCAGCCACGCCTACGAGCAGTACTTC. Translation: CASSHAYEQYF.

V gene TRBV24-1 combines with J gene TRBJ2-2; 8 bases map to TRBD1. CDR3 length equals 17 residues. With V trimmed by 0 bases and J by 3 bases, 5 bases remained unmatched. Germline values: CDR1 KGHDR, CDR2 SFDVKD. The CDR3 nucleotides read TGTGCCACCAGTGATTTGATCAGGGGGCAGGACACCGGGGAGCTGTTTTTT. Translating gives CATSDLIRGQDTGELFF.

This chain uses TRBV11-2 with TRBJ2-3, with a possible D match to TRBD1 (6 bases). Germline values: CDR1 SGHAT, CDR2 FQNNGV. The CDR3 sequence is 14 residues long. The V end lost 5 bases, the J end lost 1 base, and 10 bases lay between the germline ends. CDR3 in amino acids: CASSQNRGTDTQYF. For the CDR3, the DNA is TGTGCCAGCAGCCAGAACAGGGGCACAGATACGCAGTATTTT.

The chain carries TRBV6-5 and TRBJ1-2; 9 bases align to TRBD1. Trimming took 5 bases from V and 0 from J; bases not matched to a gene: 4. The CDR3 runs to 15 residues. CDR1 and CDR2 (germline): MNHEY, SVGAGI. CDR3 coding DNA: TGTGCCAGCAGTCCACGGACAGGGGCTAACTATGGCTACACCTTC. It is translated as CASSPRTGANYGYTF.

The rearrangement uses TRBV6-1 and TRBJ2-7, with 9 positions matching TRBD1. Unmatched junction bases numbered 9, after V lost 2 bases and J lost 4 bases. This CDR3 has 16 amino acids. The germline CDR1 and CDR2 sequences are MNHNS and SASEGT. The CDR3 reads CASSEFVSGTGYEQYF. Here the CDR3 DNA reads TGTGCCAGCAGTGAATTCGTATCCGGGACAGGGTACGAGCAGTACTTC.

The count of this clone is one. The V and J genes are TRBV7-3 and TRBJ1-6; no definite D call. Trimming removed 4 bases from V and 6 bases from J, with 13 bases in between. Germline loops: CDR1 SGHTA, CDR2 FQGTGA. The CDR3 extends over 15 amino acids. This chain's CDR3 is CASSSLPYPNSPLHF. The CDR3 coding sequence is TGTGCCAGCAGCTCCCTTCCCTACCCTAATTCACCCCTCCACTTT.

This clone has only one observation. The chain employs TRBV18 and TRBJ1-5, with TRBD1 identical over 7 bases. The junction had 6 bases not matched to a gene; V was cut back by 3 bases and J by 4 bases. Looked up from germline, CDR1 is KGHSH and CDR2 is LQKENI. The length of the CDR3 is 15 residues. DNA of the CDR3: TGTGCCAGCTCACCCCTCGGGACAGTGAATCAGCCCCAGCATTTT. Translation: CASSPLGTVNQPQHF.

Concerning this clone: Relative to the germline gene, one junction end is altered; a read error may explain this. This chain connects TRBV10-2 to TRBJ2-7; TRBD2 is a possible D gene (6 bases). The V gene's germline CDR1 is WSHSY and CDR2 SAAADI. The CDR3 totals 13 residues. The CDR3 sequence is CASSVAASSEQYF. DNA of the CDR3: TGCGCCAGCTCGGTAGCGGCCTCCTCCGAGCAGTACTTC.

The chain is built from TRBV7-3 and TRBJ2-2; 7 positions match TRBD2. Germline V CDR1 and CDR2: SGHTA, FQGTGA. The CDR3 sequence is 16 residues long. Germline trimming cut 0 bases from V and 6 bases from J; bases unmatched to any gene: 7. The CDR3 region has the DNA TGTGCCAGCAGCTTAACAGCGGGGAGAGTCCCCGGGGAGCTGTTTTTT. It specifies CASSLTAGRVPGELFF.

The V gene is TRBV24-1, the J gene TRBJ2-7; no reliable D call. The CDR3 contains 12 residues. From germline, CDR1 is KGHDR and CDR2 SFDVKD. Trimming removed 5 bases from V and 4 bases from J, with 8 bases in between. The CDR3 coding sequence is TGTGCCACCAGTGCGTGGGGTTACGAGCAGTACTTC. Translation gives CATSAWGYEQYF.

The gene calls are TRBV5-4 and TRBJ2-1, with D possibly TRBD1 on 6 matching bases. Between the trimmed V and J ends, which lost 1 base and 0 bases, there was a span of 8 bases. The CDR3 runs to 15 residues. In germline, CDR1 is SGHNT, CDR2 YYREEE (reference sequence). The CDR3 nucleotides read TGTGCCAGCAGCTTGACAGGGTTCTCCTACAATGAGCAGTTCTTC. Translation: CASSLTGFSYNEQFF.

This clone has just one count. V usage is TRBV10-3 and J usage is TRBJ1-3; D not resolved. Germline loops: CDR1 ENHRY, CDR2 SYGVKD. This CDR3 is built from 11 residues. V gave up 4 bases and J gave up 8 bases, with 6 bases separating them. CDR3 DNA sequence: TGTGCCATCAGTGGGTCGGACACCATATATTTT. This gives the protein CAISGSDTIYF.